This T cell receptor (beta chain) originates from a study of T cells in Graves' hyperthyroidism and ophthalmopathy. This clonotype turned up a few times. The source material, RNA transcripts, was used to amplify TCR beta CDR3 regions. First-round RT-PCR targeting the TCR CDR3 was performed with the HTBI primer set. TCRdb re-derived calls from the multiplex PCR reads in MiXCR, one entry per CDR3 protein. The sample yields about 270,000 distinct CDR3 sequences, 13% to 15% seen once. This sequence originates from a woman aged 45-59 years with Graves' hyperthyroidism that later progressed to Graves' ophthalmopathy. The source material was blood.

CDR3 bases: TGTGCCAGCAGCTTACTAGCAACGCGGCTAGTTAAACCCCACGAGCAGTACTTC. Its translation: CASSLLATRLVKPHEQYF. This chain links TRBV13 with TRBJ2-7; D perhaps matches TRBD2 (5 bases). Germline V gene sequence: CDR1 PRHDT, CDR2 FYEKMQ (reference sequence). The length of the CDR3 is 18 residues. V lost 2 bases and J 5 bases, leaving 25 bases between the germline ends.